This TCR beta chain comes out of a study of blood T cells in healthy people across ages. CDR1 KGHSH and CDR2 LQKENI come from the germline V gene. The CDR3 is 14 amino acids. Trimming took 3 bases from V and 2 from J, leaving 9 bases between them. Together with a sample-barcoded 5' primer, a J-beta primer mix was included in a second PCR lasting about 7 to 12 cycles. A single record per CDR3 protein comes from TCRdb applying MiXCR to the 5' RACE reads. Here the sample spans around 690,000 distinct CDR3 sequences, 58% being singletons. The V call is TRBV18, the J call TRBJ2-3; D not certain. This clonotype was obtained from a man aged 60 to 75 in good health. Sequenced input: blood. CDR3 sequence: CASSPRHPTDTQYF. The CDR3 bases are TGTGCCAGCTCACCGCGGCACCCCACAGATACGCAGTATTTT.